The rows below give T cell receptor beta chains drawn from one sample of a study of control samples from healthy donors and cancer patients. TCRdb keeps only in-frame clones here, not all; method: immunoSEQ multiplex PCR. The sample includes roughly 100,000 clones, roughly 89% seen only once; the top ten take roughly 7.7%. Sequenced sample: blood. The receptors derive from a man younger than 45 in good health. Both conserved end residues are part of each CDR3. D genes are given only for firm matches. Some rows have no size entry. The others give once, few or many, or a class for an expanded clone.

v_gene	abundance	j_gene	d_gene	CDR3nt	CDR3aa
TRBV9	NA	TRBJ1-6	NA	TGTGCCAGCAGCGTAAGAGGGGGAGATTCACCCCTCCACTTT	CASSVRGGDSPLHF
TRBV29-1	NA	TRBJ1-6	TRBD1	TGCAGCGCCGGACAGGGACGGAATTCACCCCTCCACTTT	CSAGQGRNSPLHF
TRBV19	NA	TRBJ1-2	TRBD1	TGTGCCAGTAGTGCCCAGTTGGGGACAGGGGACACCTTC	CASSAQLGTGDTF
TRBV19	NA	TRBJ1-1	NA	TGTGCCAGTAGTATAGCTTCTCTAAACACTGAAGCTTTCTTT	CASSIASLNTEAFF
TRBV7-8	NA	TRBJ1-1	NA	TGTGCCAGCAGCCTAAGACAGTTGAGGGACACTGAAGCTTTCTTT	CASSLRQLRDTEAFF
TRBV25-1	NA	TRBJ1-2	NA	TGTGCCACCACGGCGACAGGCTATGGCTACACCTTC	CATTATGYGYTF
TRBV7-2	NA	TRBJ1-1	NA	TGTGCCAGCAGCTTAGGGACCTACCCTTTCTTT	CASSLGTYPFF
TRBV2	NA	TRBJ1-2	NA	TGTGCCAGCAGTGTACGGCAGTATGGCTACACCTTC	CASSVRQYGYTF
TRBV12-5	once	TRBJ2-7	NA	TGTGCTAGTGGTCCGGGACCCGACGAGCAGTACTTC	CASGPGPDEQYF
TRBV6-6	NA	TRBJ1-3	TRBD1	TGTGCCAGCAGCCGACTGTCCGGGACAGGGGGAAGACTTAGCTCTGGAAACACCATATATTTT	CASSRLSGTGGRLSSGNTIYF
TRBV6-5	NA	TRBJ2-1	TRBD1	TGTGCCAGCAGACGGACAGGGCTATACAATGAGCAGTTCTTC	CASRRTGLYNEQFF
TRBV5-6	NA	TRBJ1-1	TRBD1	TGTGCCAGCAGCTCCCGGACAGGTCTAAACACTGAAGCTTTCTTT	CASSSRTGLNTEAFF
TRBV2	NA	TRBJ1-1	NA	TGTGCCAGCAGACCGCGGCAGGGCCAGAACACTGAAGCTTTCTTT	CASRPRQGQNTEAFF
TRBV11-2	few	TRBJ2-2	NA	TGTGCCAGCAGCTTCGTCGGGGAGCTGTTTTTT	CASSFVGELFF
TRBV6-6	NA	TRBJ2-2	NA	TGTGCCAGCGCAGCGAACACCGGGGAGCTGTTTTTT	CASAANTGELFF
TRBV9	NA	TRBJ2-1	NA	TGTGCCACCGGACAGGGAGGGACGGGAAATGAGCAGTTCTTC	CATGQGGTGNEQFF
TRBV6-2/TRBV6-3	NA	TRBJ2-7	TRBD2	TGTGCCAGCAGTTACCCGCCCGCGGGGGACGAGCAGTACTTC	CASSYPPAGDEQYF
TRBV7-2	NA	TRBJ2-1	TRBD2	TGTGCCAGCAGCTTAGTAGCGGGCTGGAGGGATGAGCAGTTCTTC	CASSLVAGWRDEQFF
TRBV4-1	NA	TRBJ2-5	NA	TGCGCCAGCAGCCCGTTATTAGCATCCGAGACCCAGTACTTC	CASSPLLASETQYF
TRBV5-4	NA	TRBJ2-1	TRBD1	TGTGCCAGCAGCTTGACAGGGGGGAAGATAAATGAGCAGTTCTTC	CASSLTGGKINEQFF
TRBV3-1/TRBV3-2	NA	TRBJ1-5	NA	TGTGCCAGCAGCCTTGGGCGCAGGGAGGGGCCCCAGCATTTT	CASSLGRREGPQHF
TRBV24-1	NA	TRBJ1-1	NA	TGTGCCACCAGTGATTCGGTCGGAGGTGAAGCTTTCTTT	CATSDSVGGEAFF
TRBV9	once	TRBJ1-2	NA	TGTGCCAGCAGCGGAACCTTGGGCGAGGGGGGCTACACCTTC	CASSGTLGEGGYTF
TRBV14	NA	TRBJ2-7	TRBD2	TGTGCCAGCAGCCGATCCTCGGGGAGGGGAACCTACGAGCAGTACTTC	CASSRSSGRGTYEQYF
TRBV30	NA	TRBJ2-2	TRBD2	TGTGCCTGGAGGTTAGCGGGGGGTAAGACCGGGGAGCTGTTTTTT	CAWRLAGGKTGELFF
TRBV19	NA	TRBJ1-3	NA	TGTGCCAGTTCCCTCTTTGGGACTGGAAACACCATATATTTT	CASSLFGTGNTIYF
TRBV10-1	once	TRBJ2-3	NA	TGCGCCAGCTCTGGGGCTAGCGGCACAGATACGCAGTATTTT	CASSGASGTDTQYF
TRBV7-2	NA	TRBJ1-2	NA	TGTGCCAGCAGCTTAACTGGGGTCGGCTACACCTTC	CASSLTGVGYTF
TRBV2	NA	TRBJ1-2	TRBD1	TGTGCCAGCACTGGGTGGACAGGCAACTATGGCTACACCTTC	CASTGWTGNYGYTF
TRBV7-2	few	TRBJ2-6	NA	TGTGCCAGCAGCTCAGTGCGCTCTGGGGCCAACGTCCTGACTTTC	CASSSVRSGANVLTF
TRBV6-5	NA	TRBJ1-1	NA	TGTGCCACCGGGGGTTACGGGGTTCCGGGGACTGAAGCTTTCTTT	CATGGYGVPGTEAFF
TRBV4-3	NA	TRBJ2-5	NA	TGCGCCAGCAGCCAAGATGCCCCGGGACGGGAGACCCAGTACTTC	CASSQDAPGRETQYF
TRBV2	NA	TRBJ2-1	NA	TGTGCCAGCAGTGTACGGCAGTACAATGAGCAGTTCTTC	CASSVRQYNEQFF
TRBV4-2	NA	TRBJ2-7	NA	TGTGCCAGCAGCCAACCCGACGCCTACGAGCAGTACTTC	CASSQPDAYEQYF
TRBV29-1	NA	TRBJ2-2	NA	TGCAGCGTTGTAGTTCCAGCCAGATCACAGACCCTGTTTTTT	CSVVVPARSQTLFF
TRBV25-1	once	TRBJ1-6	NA	TGTGCCAGCGGGGAGGGTGGCCATAATTCACCCCTCCACTTT	CASGEGGHNSPLHF
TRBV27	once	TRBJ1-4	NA	TGTGCCAGCAGTTTGCGGAGGGCCACTAATGAAAAACTGTTTTTT	CASSLRRATNEKLFF
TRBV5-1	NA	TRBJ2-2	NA	TGCGCCAGCAGCTTCCTGGGGAACACCGGGGAGCTGTTTTTT	CASSFLGNTGELFF
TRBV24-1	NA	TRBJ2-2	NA	TGTGCCACGTCGAAGTTCACCGGGGAGCTGTTTTTT	CATSKFTGELFF
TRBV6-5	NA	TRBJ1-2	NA	TGTGCCAGCAGTTACTCCCATGGTCCCTATGGCTACACCTTC	CASSYSHGPYGYTF
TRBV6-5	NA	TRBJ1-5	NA	TGTGCCAGCAGTTTGGAGGGAAGGCAGCCCCAGCATTTT	CASSLEGRQPQHF
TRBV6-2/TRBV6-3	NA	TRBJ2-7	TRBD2	TGTGCCAGCAGTTACCCTACATGGACTAGCGGGAGCTCCTACGAGCAGTACTTC	CASSYPTWTSGSSYEQYF
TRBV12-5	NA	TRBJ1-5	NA	TGTGCTAGTGGTTCGCTTTCCTCTCCTCGACAGAGCAATCAGCCCCAGCATTTT	CASGSLSSPRQSNQPQHF
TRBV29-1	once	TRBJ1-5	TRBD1	TGCAGCGTTCGAACCGGGACAGGGGGCAATCAGCCCCAGCATTTT	CSVRTGTGGNQPQHF
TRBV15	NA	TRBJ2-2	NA	TGTGCCACCAGCACAAGTTACACCGGGGAGCTGTTTTTT	CATSTSYTGELFF
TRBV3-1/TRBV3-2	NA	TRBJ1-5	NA	TGTGCCAGCAGCCGGGGGGGAGATCAGCCCCAGCATTTT	CASSRGGDQPQHF
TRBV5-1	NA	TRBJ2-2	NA	TGCGCCAGCAGCTTGGAAAAAGCGACCGGGGAGCTGTTTTTT	CASSLEKATGELFF
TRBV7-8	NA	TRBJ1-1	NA	TGTGCCAGCAGCTTTGGGATGGGGACTGAAGCTTTCTTT	CASSFGMGTEAFF
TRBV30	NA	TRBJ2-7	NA	TGTGCCTGGAGTAGGTCGTCCTACGAGCAGTACTTC	CAWSRSSYEQYF
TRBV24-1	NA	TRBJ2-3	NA	TGTGCCACCAGTGATTTGGGTCTAGCGGATACGCAGTATTTT	CATSDLGLADTQYF
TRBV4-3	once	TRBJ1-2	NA	TGCGCCAGCAGCCAAGACCGCTGGCAGGCGAACTATGGCTACACCTTC	CASSQDRWQANYGYTF
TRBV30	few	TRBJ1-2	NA	TGTGCCTGGAGTTCAGGGGCGGGAGGCTACACCTTC	CAWSSGAGGYTF
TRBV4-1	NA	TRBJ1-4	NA	TGCGCCAGCAGCCAAGATTCCGGGAGGGGTGAAAAACTGTTTTTT	CASSQDSGRGEKLFF
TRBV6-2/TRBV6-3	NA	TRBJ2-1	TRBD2	TGTGCCAGCAGTTTAGGGAGGGGGCAGTTCTTC	CASSLGRGQFF